The T cell receptor (beta chain) described here comes from a study of T cells in Graves' hyperthyroidism and ophthalmopathy. Turning to the study itself: Peripheral blood collection took place at initial diagnosis, before any treatment.

Regions amplified from RNA transcripts were the TCR beta CDR3 regions. During a first-round RT-PCR of the TCR CDR3, the HTBI primer set was used. Each CDR3 protein is one row after TCRdb ran MiXCR on the multiplex PCR reads. The sample carries about 400,000 distinct CDR3 sequences, 13% to 15% recorded once. This clonotype was recorded at least ten times. No antigen is known for it. Study findings and constraints: Most clonotypes expanded in the thyroid (above 0.001) were also present in blood.

Among ophthalmopathy patients, the Clinical Activity Score reached at least 3, the NOSPECS grade reached at least 4, and duration remained under 3 months. PBMCs were collected from an approximately 10 ml volume of fresh peripheral blood. Trimming cost V 3 bases and J 7 bases; bases outside gene matches: 7. This CDR3 spans 16 amino acids. Germline V gene data show CDR1 as MGHRA and CDR2 as YSYEKL. Sequenced sample: blood. The chain combines TRBV4-1 with TRBJ2-2; TRBD2 agrees at 11 bases. This clonotype was sampled from a woman aged 60-75 years with Graves' ophthalmopathy. CDR3 coding DNA: TGCGCCAGCAGCCATAGCGGGAGGGCCAAGGGCGGGGAGCTGTTTTTT. It yields the protein CASSHSGRAKGGELFF.